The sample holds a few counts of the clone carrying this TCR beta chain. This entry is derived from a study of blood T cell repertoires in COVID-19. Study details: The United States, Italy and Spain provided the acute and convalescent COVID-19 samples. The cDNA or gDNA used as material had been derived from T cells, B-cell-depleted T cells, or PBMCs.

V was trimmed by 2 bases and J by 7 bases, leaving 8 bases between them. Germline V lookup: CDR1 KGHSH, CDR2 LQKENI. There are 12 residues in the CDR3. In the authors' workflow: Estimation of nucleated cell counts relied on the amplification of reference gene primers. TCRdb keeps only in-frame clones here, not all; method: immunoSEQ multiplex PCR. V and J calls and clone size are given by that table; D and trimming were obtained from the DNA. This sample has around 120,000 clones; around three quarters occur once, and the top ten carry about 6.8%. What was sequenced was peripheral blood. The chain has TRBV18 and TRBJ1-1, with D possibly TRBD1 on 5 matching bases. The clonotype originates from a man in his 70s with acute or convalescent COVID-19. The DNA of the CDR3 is TGTGCCAGCTCACCATCGGGGGATGAAGCTTTCTTT. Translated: CASSPSGDEAFF.